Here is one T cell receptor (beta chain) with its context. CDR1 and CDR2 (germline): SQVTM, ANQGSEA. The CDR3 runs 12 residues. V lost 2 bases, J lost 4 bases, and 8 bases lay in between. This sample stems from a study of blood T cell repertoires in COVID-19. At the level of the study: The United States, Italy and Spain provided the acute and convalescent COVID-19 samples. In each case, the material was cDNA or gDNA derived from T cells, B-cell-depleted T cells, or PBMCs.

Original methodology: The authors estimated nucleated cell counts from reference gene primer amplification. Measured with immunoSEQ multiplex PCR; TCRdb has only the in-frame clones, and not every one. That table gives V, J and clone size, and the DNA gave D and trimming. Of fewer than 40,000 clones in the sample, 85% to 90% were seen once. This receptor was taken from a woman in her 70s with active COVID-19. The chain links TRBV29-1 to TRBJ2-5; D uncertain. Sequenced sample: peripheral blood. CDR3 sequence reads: CSVETPGETQYF. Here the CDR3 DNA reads TGCAGCGTTGAAACCCCGGGAGAGACCCAGTACTTC.